This entry describes one TCR beta chain. Its antigen is unknown. Base qualities are missing; no much larger clone stands one base away. This record comes from a study of T cells in Graves' hyperthyroidism and ophthalmopathy (dated by TCRdb to the late 2010s). For the study in its entirety: Peripheral blood samples were taken at the time of initial diagnosis, prior to any treatment. Prospective prediction of ophthalmopathy was tested in an independent validation cohort consisting of some 18 hyperthyroidism patients and approximately 16 patients who later progressed to ophthalmopathy. After sampling, hyperthyroidism patients received methimazole starting at 30 mg daily, and ophthalmopathy patients received high-dose intravenous methylprednisolone. To identify TCR V-J signatures that set the groups apart, the researchers used a discovery cohort of about a hundred patients, made up of approximately 43 with Graves' ophthalmopathy and some 60 with stable Graves' hyperthyroidism. The approximately 100 discovery patients were divided at random into training and test sets in a 7:3 ratio. The paper describes TCR Vbeta CDR3 sequencing of 120 to 150 peripheral blood samples, made up of under 50 ophthalmopathy patients, around 78 hyperthyroidism patients and about 17 progressor patients. Thyroid tissue and blood T-cell repertoires from over 5 Graves' hyperthyroidism patients were also compared in the study. What the research found in general, with its limitations: In validation, the model predicted progression to ophthalmopathy a median of roughly 6.5 months before onset, with over 60% sensitivity and 72.22% specificity. A model built on a 13 V-J signature distinguished ophthalmopathy from stable hyperthyroidism, reaching over 85% sensitivity and approximately 83% specificity in cross-validation and 80%/75% in testing. Blood samples also contained most of the expanded thyroid clonotypes (frequency above 0.001), which suggests that blood repertoires may reflect thyroid immune responses. No statistical method was used to set the sample size in advance, and investigators knew the group allocation.

The CDR1 and CDR2 encoded by the germline V gene are MNHEY and SVGEGT. The trim is 5 bases for V and 6 bases for J, with a gap of 19 bases between the germline ends. The CDR3 covers 15 residues, taking in both the cysteine and the phenylalanine. The CDR3 DNA has 45 bases and is translated from base 1. Hyperthyroidism patients were newly diagnosed, had a disease duration of under 2 months, and were aged 18 to 65 years. Any patient with an uncontrolled infection, another autoimmune disease, pregnancy or lactation was excluded. Diagnoses were established on the basis of clinical symptoms, serum thyroxine and TRAb, thyroid ultrasound, and orbital computed tomography. For progressor patients, blood was drawn at the first diagnosis of hyperthyroidism, before any ophthalmopathy symptoms had appeared. PBMCs were separated from roughly 10 ml of fresh peripheral blood using Ficoll-Paque density gradient centrifugation. Progressor patients were defined as those initially diagnosed with Graves' hyperthyroidism in whom ophthalmopathy developed during follow-up. Trizol reagent was used to extract total RNA, and RNA quality was then checked on an Agilent 2100 Bioanalyzer.

Amplification of TCR beta CDR3 regions was carried out from RNA transcripts. A first-round RT-PCR of the TCR CDR3 used the HTBI primer set with the Qiagen OneStep RT-PCR kit. Libraries were constructed in a second round of multiplex PCR, after which size selection and purification were performed. Paired-end sequencing of the libraries was performed with 100 bp reads on an Illumina HiSeq2000. On the authors' methods: Raw data were processed with SOAPnuke, discarding reads with adapters, uncalled bases, mean Phred below 15, or no exact constant-primer or identifier match. High-quality paired reads were merged using COPE v1.2.5, and each unique nucleotide sequence was defined as a clonotype. MiTCR v1.1 was used to align the clonotypes against IMGT TRBV, TRBD and TRBJ reference segments. The analysis was restricted to V-J combinations with a frequency above 0.0001, which together covered just over 98% of the repertoires. A TCS score was defined as the ratio of F50 (clonal expansion) to E x V (chaos), with BLOSUM62-based TCRdist applied between CDR3 peptides within each V-J. Welch's t-statistics and random forest reduced around 550 V-J features to under 15, which were used in a naive Bayes classifier (R e1071). TCRdb reanalyzed the raw reads on its own, using fastp at Q25 for trimming and MiXCR for clone calling, and kept in-frame beta chains. Every entry covers one CDR3 protein and lists the most common genes and DNA from its rows. It is TCRdb's table, rather than the study itself, that gives the V and J calls and clone size. Across this sample there are hundreds of thousands of distinct CDR3 sequences, with 20% to 25% seen only once. About 25% of the sample is in the top ten clones.

The receptor was derived from a man between 40 and 49 years old with Graves' hyperthyroidism that later progressed to Graves' ophthalmopathy. Input material: blood. The chain was built from TRBV6-2 or TRBV6-3 and TRBJ1-1; TRBD1 is a possible D gene, resting on 5 matching bases. The CDR3 is CASSESRAGEAEAFF. The sequenced DNA: TGTGCCAGCAGTGAGTCGAGGGCGGGGGAGGCTGAAGCTTTCTTT.